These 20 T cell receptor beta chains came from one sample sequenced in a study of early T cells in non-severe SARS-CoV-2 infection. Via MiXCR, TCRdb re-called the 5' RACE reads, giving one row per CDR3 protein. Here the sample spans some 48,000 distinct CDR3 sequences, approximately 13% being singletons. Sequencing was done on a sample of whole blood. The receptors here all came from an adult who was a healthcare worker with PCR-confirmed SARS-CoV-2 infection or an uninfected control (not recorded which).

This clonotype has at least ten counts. For the CDR3, the DNA is TGTGCCAGCAGCTACCCGGGACAGACTTACAATGAGCAGTTCTTC. Protein: CASSYPGQTYNEQFF. The chain couples TRBV3-1 to TRBJ2-1, with 7 bases that match TRBD1. Germline values: CDR1 LGHDT, CDR2 YNNKEL (reference sequence). Losses at the gene ends were 5 bases for V and 4 bases for J; bases not matched to a gene: 8. This CDR3 is 15 amino acids long.

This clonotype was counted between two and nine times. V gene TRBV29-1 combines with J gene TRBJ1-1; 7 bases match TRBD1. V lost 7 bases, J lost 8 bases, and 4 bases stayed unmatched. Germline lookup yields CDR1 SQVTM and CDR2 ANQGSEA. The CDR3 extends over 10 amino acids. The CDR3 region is CSAGTEEAFF. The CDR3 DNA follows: TGCAGCGCCGGGACAGAGGAAGCTTTCTTT. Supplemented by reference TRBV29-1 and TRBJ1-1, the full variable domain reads SAVISQKPSRDICQRGTSLTIQCQVDSQVTMMFWYRQQPGQSLTLIATANQGSEATYESGFVIDKFPISRPNLTFSTLTVSNMSPEDSSIYLCSAGTEEAFFGQGTRLTVV.

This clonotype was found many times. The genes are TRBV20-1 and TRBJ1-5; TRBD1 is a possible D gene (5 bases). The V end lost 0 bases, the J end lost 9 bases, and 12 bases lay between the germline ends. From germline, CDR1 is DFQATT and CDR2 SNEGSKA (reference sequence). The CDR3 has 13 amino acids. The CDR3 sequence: CSARDEGMRPQHF. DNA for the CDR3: TGCAGTGCTAGAGATGAGGGGATGAGGCCCCAGCATTTT.

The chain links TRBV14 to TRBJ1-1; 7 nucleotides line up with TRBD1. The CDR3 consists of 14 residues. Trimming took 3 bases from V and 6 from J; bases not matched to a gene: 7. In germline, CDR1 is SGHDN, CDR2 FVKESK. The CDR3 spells CASSQYRGNPEAFF. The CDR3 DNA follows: TGTGCCAGCAGCCAGTACAGGGGTAACCCTGAAGCTTTCTTT.

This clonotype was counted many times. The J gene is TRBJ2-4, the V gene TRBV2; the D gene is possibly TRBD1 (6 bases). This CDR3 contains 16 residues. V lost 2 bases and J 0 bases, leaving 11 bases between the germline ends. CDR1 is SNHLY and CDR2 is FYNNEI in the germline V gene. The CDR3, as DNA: TGTGCCAGCAGTGAATACGGGACACTAGCCAAAAACATTCAGTACTTC. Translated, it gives CASSEYGTLAKNIQYF.

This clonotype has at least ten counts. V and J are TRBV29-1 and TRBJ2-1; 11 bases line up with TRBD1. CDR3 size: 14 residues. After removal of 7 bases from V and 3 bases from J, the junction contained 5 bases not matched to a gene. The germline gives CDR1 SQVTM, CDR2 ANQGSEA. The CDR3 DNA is TGCAGCGCCGTGGACAGGGGGCACTACAATGAGCAGTTCTTC. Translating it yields CSAVDRGHYNEQFF.

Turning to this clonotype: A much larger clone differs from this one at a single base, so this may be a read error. This CDR3 is CASSFSTSTDTQYF. The CDR3 DNA follows: TGTGCCAGCAGTTTTTCCACAAGCACAGATACGCAGTATTTT. The chain uses TRBV27 and TRBJ2-3; D unclear. CDR3 length equals 14 residues. Germline loops: CDR1 MNHEY, CDR2 SMNVEV (reference sequence). V was clipped by 3 bases and J by 0 bases, with 7 bases between them.

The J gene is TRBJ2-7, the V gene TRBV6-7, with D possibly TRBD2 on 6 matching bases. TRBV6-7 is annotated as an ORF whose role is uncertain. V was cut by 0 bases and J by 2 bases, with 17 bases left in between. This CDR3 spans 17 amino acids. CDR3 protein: CASSYSTVVRDPYEQYF. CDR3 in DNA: TGTGCCAGCAGTTACTCTACCGTGGTGCGGGATCCCTACGAGCAGTACTTC.

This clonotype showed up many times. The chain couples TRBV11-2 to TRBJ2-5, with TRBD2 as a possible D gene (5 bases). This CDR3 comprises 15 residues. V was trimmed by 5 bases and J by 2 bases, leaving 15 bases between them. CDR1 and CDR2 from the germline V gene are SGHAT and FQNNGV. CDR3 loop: CASSRGAVEQETQYF. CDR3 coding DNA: TGTGCCAGCAGCCGTGGAGCGGTAGAACAAGAGACCCAGTACTTC.

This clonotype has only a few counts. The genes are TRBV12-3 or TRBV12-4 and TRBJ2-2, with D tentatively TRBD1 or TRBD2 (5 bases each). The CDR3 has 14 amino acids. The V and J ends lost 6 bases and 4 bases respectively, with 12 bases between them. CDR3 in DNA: TGTGCCAGCAGCCGTGACGGGACCACCGGGGAGCTGTTTTTT. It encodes CASSRDGTTGELFF.

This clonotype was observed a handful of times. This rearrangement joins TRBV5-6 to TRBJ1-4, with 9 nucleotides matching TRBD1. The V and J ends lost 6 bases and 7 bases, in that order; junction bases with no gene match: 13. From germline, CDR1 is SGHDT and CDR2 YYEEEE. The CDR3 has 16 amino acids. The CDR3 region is CASTSSGTGFGEKLFF. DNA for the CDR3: TGTGCCAGCACCTCATCTGGGACAGGGTTCGGTGAAAAACTGTTTTTT. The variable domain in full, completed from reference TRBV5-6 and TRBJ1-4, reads DAGVTQSPTHLIKTRGQQVTLRCSPKSGHDTVSWYQQALGQGPQFIFQYYEEEERQRGNFPDRFSGHQFPNYSSELNVNALLLGDSALYLCASTSSGTGFGEKLFFGSGTQLSVL.

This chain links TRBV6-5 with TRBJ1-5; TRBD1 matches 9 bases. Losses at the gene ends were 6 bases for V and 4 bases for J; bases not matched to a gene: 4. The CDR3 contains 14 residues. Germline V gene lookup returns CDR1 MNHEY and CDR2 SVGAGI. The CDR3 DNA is TGTGCCAGCAGCCGGGACAGGGAGAATCAGCCCCAGCATTTT. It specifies CASSRDRENQPQHF.

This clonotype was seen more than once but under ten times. The CDR3 loop is CSARVSSGRGDTDTQYF. CDR3 nucleotides: TGCAGTGCTAGAGTGTCTAGCGGGAGAGGGGACACAGATACGCAGTATTTT. This chain uses TRBV20-1 with TRBJ2-3; 10 bases match TRBD2. CDR1 is DFQATT and CDR2 is SNEGSKA in the germline V gene (reference sequence). V gave up 1 base and J gave up 2 bases; unmatched junction bases: 9. The CDR3 extends over 17 amino acids.

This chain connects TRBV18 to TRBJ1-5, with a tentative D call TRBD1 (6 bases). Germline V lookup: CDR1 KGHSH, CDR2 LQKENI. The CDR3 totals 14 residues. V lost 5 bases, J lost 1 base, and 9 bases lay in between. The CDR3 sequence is CASSYTGSNQPQHF. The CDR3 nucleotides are TGTGCCAGCTCATACACAGGGAGCAATCAGCCCCAGCATTTT.

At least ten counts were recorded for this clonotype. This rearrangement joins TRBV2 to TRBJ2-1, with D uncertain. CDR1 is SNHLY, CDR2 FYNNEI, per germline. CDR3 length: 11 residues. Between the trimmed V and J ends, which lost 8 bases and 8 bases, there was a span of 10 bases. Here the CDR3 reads CASRRSDEQFF. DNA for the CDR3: TGTGCCAGCCGAAGGTCGGATGAGCAGTTCTTC.

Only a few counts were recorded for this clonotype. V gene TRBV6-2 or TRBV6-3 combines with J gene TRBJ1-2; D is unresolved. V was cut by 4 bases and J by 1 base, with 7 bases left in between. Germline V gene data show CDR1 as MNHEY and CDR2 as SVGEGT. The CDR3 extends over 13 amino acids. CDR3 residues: CASSLDRNYGYTF. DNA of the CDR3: TGTGCCAGCAGTTTGGACCGTAACTATGGCTACACCTTC.

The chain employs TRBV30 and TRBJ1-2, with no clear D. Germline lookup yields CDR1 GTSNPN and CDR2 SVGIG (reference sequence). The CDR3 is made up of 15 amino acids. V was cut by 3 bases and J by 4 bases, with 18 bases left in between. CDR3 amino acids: CAWSSDTTSGYGYTF. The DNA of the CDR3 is TGTGCCTGGAGCTCAGACACTACCTCCGGCTATGGCTACACCTTC.

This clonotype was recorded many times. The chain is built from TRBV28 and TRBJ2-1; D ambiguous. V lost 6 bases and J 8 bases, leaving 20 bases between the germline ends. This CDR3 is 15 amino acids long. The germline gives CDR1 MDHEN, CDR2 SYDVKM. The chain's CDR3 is CASSPPGASTHEQFF. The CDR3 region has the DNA TGTGCCAGCAGCCCACCAGGTGCCTCGACGCATGAGCAGTTCTTC.

CDR3 loop: CATSDLSGSAPNEQFF. The CDR3 DNA reads TGTGCCACCAGTGACCTGAGCGGGAGTGCTCCCAATGAGCAGTTCTTC. This chain links TRBV24-1 with TRBJ2-1, with TRBD2 identical over 8 bases. V gave up 4 bases and J gave up 6 bases; unmatched junction bases: 10. Germline assignment: CDR1 KGHDR and CDR2 SFDVKD. The CDR3 is 16 residues long.

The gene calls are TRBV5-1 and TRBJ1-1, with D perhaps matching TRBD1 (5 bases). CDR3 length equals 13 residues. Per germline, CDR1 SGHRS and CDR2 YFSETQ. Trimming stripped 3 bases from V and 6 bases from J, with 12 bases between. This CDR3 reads CASSSYRGSEAFF. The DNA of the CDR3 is TGCGCCAGCAGCTCCTATAGGGGCTCTGAAGCTTTCTTT.